These 14 T cell receptor beta chains share one sample of origin, sequenced in a study of beta chain features in type 1 diabetes (dated by TCRdb to 2016 to 2018). Library method: the immunoSEQ multiplex PCR assay. The entire isolated RNA was reverse transcribed using the High Capacity cDNA Reverse Transcription Kit, and thus expressed TCRB transcripts were sequenced. Entries here come from immuneACCESS through TCRdb and include only in-frame sequences with V and J called. Some clones fail to appear in such tables; in the studies checked, an unresolved V gene covers under half of the shortfall, and the cause of the remainder is unknown. In all, the sample holds 450,000 to 600,000 clones, and approximately 30% of those were seen once. Together, the top ten hold around 0.065% of the sample. The sequencing sample was made of naive CD4+ T cells from blood. According to the study, the label for this sample's cell subset or site signals: true naive CD4+ T cells. These receptor sequences come from a man between 18 and 35 years old in good health.

For the CDR3, the DNA is TGTGCCAGCAGCCAATCGGGGGCTGGGGCCAACGTCCTGACTTTC. Protein sequence: CASSQSGAGANVLTF. This chain uses TRBV7-9 with TRBJ2-6, with D perhaps matching TRBD2 (6 bases). The ends were cut back, 5 bases at V and 2 bases at J, with 10 bases in the middle. This CDR3 is built from 15 residues. CDR1 is SEHNR and CDR2 is FQNEAQ in the germline V gene (reference sequence).

This chain joins TRBV27 and TRBJ2-1; 8 bases line up with TRBD1. Germline lookup yields CDR1 MNHEY and CDR2 SMNVEV (reference sequence). Unmatched junction bases numbered 7, after V lost 5 bases and J lost 7 bases. The CDR3 runs to 14 residues. The DNA for the CDR3 is TGTGCCAGCAGTGAACGGGACAGGTTAAATGAGCAGTTCTTC. It encodes CASSERDRLNEQFF.

The chain is built from TRBV30 and TRBJ1-4; D gene uncertain. Germline assignment: CDR1 GTSNPN and CDR2 SVGIG (reference sequence). The CDR3 runs to 14 residues. Trimming took 0 bases from V and 4 from J, leaving 9 bases between them. CDR3 bases: TGTGCCTGGAGTGTTGTCAGCCTTAATGAAAAACTGTTTTTT. Translation gives CAWSVVSLNEKLFF.

The chain has TRBV6-1 and TRBJ1-2; D gene uncertain. The germline CDR1 and CDR2 sequences are MNHNS and SASEGT. V lost 11 bases and J lost 3, with 13 bases in between. This CDR3 is 12 amino acids long. Here the CDR3 DNA reads TGTGCCGGCGGCCGGGAGTACTATGGCTACACCTTC. This translates into CAGGREYYGYTF.

The V gene is TRBV9, the J gene TRBJ2-1, with 9 bases matching TRBD2. Germline CDR1 SGDLS, CDR2 YYNGEE. V shed 0 bases, J shed 6 bases, and the junction held 10 bases outside the gene matches. The CDR3 has 17 residues. The CDR3 is CASSVDLSGRLGNEQFF. The CDR3 region has the DNA TGTGCCAGCAGCGTAGACCTAAGCGGGAGGCTCGGCAATGAGCAGTTCTTC.

The chain joins TRBV11-2 to TRBJ2-3, with D maybe TRBD2 (5 bases). The CDR3 has 13 amino acids. Germline V gene lookup returns CDR1 SGHAT and CDR2 FQNNGV. The germline V and J ends were trimmed by 3 bases and 1 base, with 5 bases remaining between them. The CDR3: CASSFSGTDTQYF. DNA for the CDR3: TGTGCCAGCAGCTTTAGCGGCACAGATACGCAGTATTTT.

The V call is TRBV7-2, the J call TRBJ2-1, with D maybe TRBD1 (5 bases). The CDR3 is 14 amino acids. Germline values: CDR1 SGHTA, CDR2 FQGNSA. The V gene lost 0 bases and the J gene lost 4 bases, with 7 bases spanning the gap. In DNA, the CDR3 is TGTGCCAGCAGCTTAGCGCCAGGGTACAATGAGCAGTTCTTC. It encodes CASSLAPGYNEQFF. Together with reference TRBV7-2 and TRBJ2-1, the CDR3 gives the full variable domain: GAGVSQSPSNKVTEKGKDVELRCDPISGHTALYWYRQSLGQGLEFLIYFQGNSAPDKSGLPSDRFSAERTGGSVSTLTIQRTQQEDSAVYLCASSLAPGYNEQFFGPGTRLTVL.

V usage is TRBV4-2 and J usage is TRBJ2-5; 10 bases are a match to TRBD2. J lost 1 base, V lost 4 bases, and 9 bases had no gene match. There are 17 residues in the CDR3. Germline CDR1 and CDR2: LGHNA and YNFKEQ. CDR3 sequence reads: CASSLSATSGVQETQYF. CDR3 in DNA: TGTGCCAGCAGCCTCTCCGCTACTAGCGGGGTCCAAGAGACCCAGTACTTC.

This clone was counted only a few times. The chain combines TRBV30 with TRBJ2-3, with D uncertain. Germline V lookup: CDR1 GTSNPN, CDR2 SVGIG (reference sequence). The CDR3 is 14 residues long. V lost 2 bases and J lost 2, with 11 bases in between. The CDR3 nucleotides are TGTGCCTGGAGTTGGAGTTCCTTCACAGATACGCAGTATTTT. It translates to CAWSWSSFTDTQYF.

This chain links TRBV30 with TRBJ2-1; TRBD2 matches at 11 bases. Germline loops: CDR1 GTSNPN, CDR2 SVGIG (reference sequence). Unmatched junction bases numbered 9, after V lost 2 bases and J lost 9 bases. The CDR3 is made up of 15 amino acids. CDR3 in DNA: TGTGCCTGGAGTCAACGACTAGCGGGAAGGAGTGAGCAGTTCTTC. This translates into CAWSQRLAGRSEQFF.

The chain links TRBV7-2 to TRBJ2-1; D might be TRBD2 (5 bases). Per the germline V gene, CDR1 is SGHTA and CDR2 is FQGNSA. V was trimmed by 1 base and J by 11 bases, leaving 12 bases between them. The CDR3 extends over 13 amino acids. CDR3 in amino acids: CASSLGGEGKQFF. CDR3 DNA sequence: TGTGCCAGCAGCTTAGGGGGAGAAGGGAAGCAGTTCTTC.

The rearrangement links TRBV30 to TRBJ2-1; D gene ambiguous. Germline V lookup: CDR1 GTSNPN, CDR2 SVGIG (reference sequence). The CDR3 runs to 11 residues. V dropped 7 bases and J dropped 8 bases, with 12 bases sitting between them. The CDR3 spells CAYRNIDEQFF. Here the CDR3 DNA reads TGTGCCTACCGAAATATTGATGAGCAGTTCTTC.

This sequence joins TRBV7-9 and TRBJ1-2, with 9 bases fitting TRBD1. The germline CDR1 and CDR2 sequences are SEHNR and FQNEAQ (reference sequence). The CDR3 consists of 15 residues. The junction had 9 bases not matched to a gene; V was cut back by 5 bases and J by 5 bases. The CDR3 DNA sequence: TGTGCCAGCAGCCCCTGGGACAGGGAGGGGTATGGCTACACCTTC. This sequence encodes CASSPWDREGYGYTF.

In this sample, this clone turned up a few times. The chain carries TRBV30 and TRBJ2-3; perhaps TRBD2 as D (6 bases). The CDR3 runs to 12 residues. V lost 4 bases and J 7 bases, leaving 12 bases between the germline ends. Germline assignment: CDR1 GTSNPN and CDR2 SVGIG (reference sequence). The CDR3 loop is CAWTIGTHTQYF. The CDR3, as DNA: TGTGCCTGGACCATAGGGACTCATACGCAGTATTTT.